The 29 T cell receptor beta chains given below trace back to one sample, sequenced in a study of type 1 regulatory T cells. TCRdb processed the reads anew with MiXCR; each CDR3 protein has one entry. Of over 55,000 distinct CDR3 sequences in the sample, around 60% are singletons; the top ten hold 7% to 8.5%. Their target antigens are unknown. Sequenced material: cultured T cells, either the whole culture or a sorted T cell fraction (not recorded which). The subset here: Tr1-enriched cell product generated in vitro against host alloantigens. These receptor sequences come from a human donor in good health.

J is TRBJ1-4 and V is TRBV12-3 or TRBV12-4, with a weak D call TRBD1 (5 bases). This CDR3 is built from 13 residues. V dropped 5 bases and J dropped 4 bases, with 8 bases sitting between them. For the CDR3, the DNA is TGTGCCAGCAGTCAGGGAATTAATGAAAAACTGTTTTTT. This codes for CASSQGINEKLFF.

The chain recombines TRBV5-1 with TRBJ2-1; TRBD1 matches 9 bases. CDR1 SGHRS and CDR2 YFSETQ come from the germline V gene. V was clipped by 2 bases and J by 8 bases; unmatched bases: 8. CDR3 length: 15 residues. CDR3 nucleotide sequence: TGCGCCAGCAGCTTCCGGGACAGGGTTGTCGATGAGCAGTTCTTC. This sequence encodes CASSFRDRVVDEQFF.

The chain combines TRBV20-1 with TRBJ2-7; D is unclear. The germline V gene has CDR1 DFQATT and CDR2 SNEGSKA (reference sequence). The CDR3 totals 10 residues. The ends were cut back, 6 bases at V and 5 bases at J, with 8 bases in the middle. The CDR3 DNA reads TGCAGTGCCGATAAAAACGAGCAGTACTTC. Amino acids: CSADKNEQYF.

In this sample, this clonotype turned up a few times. The CDR3 here is CASSEWQKYNEQFF. In DNA form, the CDR3 reads TGCGCCAGCAGTGAGTGGCAGAAATACAATGAGCAGTTCTTC. This chain connects TRBV10-2 to TRBJ2-1; unclear D gene. V was trimmed by 1 base and J by 4 bases, leaving 8 bases between them. The CDR3 is made up of 14 amino acids. Germline CDR1 reads WSHSY; CDR2 reads SAAADI.

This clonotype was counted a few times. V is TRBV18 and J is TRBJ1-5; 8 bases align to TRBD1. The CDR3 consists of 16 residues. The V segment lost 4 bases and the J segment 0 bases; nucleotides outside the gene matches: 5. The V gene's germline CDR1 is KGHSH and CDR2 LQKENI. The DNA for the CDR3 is TGTGCCAGCTCACAGTCCCAGGGGGCTAGCAATCAGCCCCAGCATTTT. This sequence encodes CASSQSQGASNQPQHF.

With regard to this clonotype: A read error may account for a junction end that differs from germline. CDR3 DNA sequence: TGTGCCAGCCGTTTGGGAGCGAACACCGGGGAGCTGTTTTTT. Protein: CASRLGANTGELFF. V gene TRBV12-3 or TRBV12-4 combines with J gene TRBJ2-2; D perhaps matches TRBD2 (5 bases). This CDR3 is built from 14 residues.

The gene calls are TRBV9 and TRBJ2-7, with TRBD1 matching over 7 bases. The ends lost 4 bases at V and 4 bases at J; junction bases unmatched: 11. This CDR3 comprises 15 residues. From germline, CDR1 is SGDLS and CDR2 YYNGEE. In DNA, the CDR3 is TGTGCCAGCAGCCAAGGGGGCCAGGGGGTGTACGAGCAGTACTTC. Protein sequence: CASSQGGQGVYEQYF.

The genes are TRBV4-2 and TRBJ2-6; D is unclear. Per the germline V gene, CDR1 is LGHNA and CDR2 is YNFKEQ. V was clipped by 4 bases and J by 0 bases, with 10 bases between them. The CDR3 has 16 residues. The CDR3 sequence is CASSRATISGANVLTF. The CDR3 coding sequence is TGTGCCAGCAGCCGAGCAACAATCTCTGGGGCCAACGTCCTGACTTTC.

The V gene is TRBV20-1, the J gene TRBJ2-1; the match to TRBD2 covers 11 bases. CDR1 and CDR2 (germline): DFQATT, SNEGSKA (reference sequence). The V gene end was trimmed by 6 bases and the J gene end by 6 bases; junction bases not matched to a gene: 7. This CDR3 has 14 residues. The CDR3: CSATSTSGTNEQFF. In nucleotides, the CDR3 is TGCAGTGCCACCTCGACTAGCGGGACCAATGAGCAGTTCTTC.

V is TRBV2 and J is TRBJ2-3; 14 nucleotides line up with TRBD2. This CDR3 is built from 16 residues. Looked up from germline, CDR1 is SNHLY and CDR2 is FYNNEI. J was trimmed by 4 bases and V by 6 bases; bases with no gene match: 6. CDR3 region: CASRGLAGAGSDTQYF. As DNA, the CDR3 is TGTGCCAGCAGGGGACTAGCGGGAGCGGGATCAGATACGCAGTATTTT.

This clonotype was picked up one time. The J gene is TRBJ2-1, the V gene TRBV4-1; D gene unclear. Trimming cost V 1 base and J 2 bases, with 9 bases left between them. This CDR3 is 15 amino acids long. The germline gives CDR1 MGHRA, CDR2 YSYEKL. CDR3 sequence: CASSQGLGTYNEQFF. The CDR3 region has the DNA TGCGCCAGCAGCCAAGGTCTTGGAACCTACAATGAGCAGTTCTTC.

The CDR3 DNA reads as TGCGCCAGCGGAGGGACTAGCGGGAACACCGGGGAGCTGTTTTTT. This sequence encodes CASGGTSGNTGELFF. This chain uses TRBV5-1 with TRBJ2-2; 11 bases fit TRBD2. CDR1 is SGHRS, CDR2 YFSETQ, per germline. The CDR3 is 15 amino acids. With 7 bases clipped from V and 1 base from J, the junction kept 3 bases outside the gene matches. Filled out from reference TRBV5-1 and TRBJ2-2, the complete variable domain reads KAGVTQTPRYLIKTRGQQVTLSCSPISGHRSVSWYQQTPGQGLQFLFEYFSETQRNKGNFPGRFSGRQFSNSRSEMNVSTLELGDSALYLCASGGTSGNTGELFFGEGSRLTVL.

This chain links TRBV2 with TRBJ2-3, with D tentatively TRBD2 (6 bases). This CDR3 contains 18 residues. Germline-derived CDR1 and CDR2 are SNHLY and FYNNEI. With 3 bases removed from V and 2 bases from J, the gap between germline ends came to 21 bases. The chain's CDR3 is CASSERVRTNGYTDTQYF. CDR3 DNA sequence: TGTGCCAGCAGTGAGAGGGTCCGGACTAATGGGTACACAGATACGCAGTATTTT. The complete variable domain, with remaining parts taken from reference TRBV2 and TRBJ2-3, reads EPEVTQTPSHQVTQMGQEVILRCVPISNHLYFYWYRQILGQKVEFLVSFYNNEISEKSEIFDDQFSVERPDGSNFTLKIRSTKLEDSAMYFCASSERVRTNGYTDTQYFGPGTRLTVL.

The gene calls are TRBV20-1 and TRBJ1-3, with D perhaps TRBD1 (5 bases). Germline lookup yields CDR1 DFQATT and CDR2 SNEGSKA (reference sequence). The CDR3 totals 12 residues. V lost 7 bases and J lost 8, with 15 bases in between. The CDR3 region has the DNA TGCAGTGTTAGCGAGGGGTCAGACACCATATATTTT. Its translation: CSVSEGSDTIYF.

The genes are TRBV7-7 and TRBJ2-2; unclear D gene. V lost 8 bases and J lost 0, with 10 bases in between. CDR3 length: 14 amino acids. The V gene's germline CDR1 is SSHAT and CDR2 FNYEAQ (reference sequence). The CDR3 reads CASALGTNTGELFF. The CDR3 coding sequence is TGTGCCAGCGCGCTGGGAACGAACACCGGGGAGCTGTTTTTT.

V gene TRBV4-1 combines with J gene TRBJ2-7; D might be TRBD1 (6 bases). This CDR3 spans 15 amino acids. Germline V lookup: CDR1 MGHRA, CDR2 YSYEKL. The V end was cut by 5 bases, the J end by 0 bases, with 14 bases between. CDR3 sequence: CASSTIGQSSYEQYF. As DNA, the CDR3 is TGCGCCAGCAGCACGATTGGACAGTCCTCCTACGAGCAGTACTTC.

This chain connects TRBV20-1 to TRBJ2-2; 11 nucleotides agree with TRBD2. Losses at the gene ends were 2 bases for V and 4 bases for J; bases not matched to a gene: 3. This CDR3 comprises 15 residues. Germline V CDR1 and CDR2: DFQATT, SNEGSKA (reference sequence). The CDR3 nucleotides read TGCAGTGCTAGAACTAGCGGGAGTAGCACCGGGGAGCTGTTTTTT. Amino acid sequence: CSARTSGSSTGELFF.

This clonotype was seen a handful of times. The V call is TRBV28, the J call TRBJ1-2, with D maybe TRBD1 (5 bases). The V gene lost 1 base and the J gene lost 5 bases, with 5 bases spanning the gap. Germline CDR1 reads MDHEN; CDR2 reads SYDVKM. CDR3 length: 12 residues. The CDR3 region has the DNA TGTGCCAGCAGTTTATCAGGGTATGGCTACACCTTC. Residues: CASSLSGYGYTF.

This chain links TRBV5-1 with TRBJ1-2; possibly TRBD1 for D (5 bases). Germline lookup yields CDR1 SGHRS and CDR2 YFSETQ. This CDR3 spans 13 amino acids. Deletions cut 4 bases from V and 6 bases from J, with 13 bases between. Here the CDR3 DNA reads TGCGCCAGCAGCGTCGAGGGGATGGATGGCTACACCTTC. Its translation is CASSVEGMDGYTF.

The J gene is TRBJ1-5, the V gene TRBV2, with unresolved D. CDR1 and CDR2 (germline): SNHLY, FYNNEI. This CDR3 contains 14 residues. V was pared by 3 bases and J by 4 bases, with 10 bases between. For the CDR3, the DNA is TGTGCCAGCAGTGACCGCGACCCTAATCAGCCCCAGCATTTT. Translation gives CASSDRDPNQPQHF.

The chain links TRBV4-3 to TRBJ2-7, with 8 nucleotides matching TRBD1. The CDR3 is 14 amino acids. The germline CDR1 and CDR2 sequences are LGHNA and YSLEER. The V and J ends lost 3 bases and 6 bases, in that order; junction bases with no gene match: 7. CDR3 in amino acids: CASSHRYRGSEQYF. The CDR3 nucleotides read TGCGCCAGCAGCCACCGGTACAGGGGGTCCGAGCAGTACTTC.

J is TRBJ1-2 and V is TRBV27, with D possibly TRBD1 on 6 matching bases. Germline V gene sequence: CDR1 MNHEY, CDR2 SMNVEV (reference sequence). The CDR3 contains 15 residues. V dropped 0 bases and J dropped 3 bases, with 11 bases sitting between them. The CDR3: CASSLSQGFDYGYTF. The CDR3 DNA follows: TGTGCCAGCAGTTTATCGCAGGGGTTCGACTATGGCTACACCTTC.

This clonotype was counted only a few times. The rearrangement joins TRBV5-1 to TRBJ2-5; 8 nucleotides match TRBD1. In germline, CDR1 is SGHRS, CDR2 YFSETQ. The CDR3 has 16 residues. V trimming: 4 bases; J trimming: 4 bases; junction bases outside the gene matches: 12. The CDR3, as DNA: TGCGCCAGCAGCCCGAACGGACAGGGCTTCGTAGAGACCCAGTACTTC. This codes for CASSPNGQGFVETQYF.

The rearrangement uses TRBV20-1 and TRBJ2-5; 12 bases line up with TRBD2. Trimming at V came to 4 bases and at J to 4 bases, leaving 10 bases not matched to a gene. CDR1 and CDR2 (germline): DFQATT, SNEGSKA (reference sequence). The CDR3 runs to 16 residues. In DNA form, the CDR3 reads TGCAGTGCTATCCAGACTAGCGGGAGTCGGGGAGAGACCCAGTACTTC. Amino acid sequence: CSAIQTSGSRGETQYF.

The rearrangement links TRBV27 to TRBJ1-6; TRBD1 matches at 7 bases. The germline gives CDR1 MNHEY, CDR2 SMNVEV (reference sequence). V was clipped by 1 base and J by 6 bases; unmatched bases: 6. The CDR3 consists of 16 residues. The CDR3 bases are TGTGCCAGCAGTTTATTATCAGGGGGAGGTAATTCACCCCTCCACTTT. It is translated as CASSLLSGGGNSPLHF.

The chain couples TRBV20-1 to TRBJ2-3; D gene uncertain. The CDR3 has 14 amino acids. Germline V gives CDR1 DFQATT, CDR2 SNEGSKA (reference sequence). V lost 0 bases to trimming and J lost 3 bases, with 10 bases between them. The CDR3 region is CSARDKSSTDTQYF. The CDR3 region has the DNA TGCAGTGCTAGAGATAAGTCTAGTACAGATACGCAGTATTTT.

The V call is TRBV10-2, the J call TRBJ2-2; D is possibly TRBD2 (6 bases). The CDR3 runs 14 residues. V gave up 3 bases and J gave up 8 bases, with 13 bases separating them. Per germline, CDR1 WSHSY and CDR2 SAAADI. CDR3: CASSEVGSIGELFF. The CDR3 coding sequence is TGCGCCAGCAGTGAAGTCGGGAGTATTGGGGAGCTGTTTTTT.

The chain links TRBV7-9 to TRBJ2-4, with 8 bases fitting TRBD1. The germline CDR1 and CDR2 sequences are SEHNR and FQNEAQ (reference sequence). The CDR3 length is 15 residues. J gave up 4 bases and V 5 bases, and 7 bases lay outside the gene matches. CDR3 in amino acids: CASSPPGGEKNIQYF. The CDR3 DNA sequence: TGTGCCAGCAGCCCCCCAGGGGGCGAGAAAAACATTCAGTACTTC.

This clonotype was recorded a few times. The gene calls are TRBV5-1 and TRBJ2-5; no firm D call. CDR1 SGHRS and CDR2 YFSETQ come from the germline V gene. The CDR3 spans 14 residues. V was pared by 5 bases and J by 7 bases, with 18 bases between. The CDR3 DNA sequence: TGCGCCAGCAGATCCGACTCGTCCGGTGGGACCCAGTACTTC. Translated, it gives CASRSDSSGGTQYF.